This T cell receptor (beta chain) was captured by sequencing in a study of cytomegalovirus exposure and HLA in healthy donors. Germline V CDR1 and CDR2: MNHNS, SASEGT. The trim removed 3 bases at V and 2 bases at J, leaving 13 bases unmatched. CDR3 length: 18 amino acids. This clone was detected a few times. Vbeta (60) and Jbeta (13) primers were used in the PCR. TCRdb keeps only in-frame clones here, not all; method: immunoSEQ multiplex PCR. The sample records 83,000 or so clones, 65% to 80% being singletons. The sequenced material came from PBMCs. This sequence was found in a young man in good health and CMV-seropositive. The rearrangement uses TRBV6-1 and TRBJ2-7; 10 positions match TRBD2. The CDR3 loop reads CASSEPPRPSGGAYEQYF. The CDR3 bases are TGTGCCAGCAGTGAGCCCCCACGCCCTAGCGGGGGAGCCTACGAGCAGTACTTC.